This entry lists 7 T cell receptor beta chains sequenced from one sample in a study of molecular identifiers for immune sequencing clone quantification. A single record per CDR3 protein comes from TCRdb applying MiXCR to the PCR reads. The sample contains about 640,000 distinct CDR3 sequences, about 20% of which appear only once. Source material: naive CD8+ T cells from blood, with Jurkat cell RNA spiked in. Documented subset: FACS-sorted CD8+CD4-CCR7+CD45RA+ naive T cells. All receptors come from a human donor in good health. Some libraries in this study had Jurkat cell RNA spiked in.

The V and J genes are TRBV25-1 and TRBJ1-1; D remains ambiguous. The CDR3 has 13 residues. V lost 6 bases to trimming and J lost 7 bases, with 15 bases between them. Looked up from germline, CDR1 is MGHDK and CDR2 is SYGVNS. The CDR3 DNA reads TGTGCCAGCAGAGTGACCTCGACGGGTGAAGCTTTCTTT. It translates to CASRVTSTGEAFF.

Points on this clonotype: Possible read error: a much larger clone is one base away. The chain uses TRBV11-2 and TRBJ2-7; the D is unclear. The germline V and J ends were trimmed by 1 base and 6 bases, with 13 bases remaining between them. Germline V lookup: CDR1 SGHAT, CDR2 FQNNGV. CDR3 length equals 14 residues. The CDR3 bases are TGTGCCAGCAGCTTAGTTCCGCGGTGGGGCGAGCAGTACTTC. Translation: CASSLVPRWGEQYF.

This clonotype was counted many times. The V gene is TRBV4-1, the J gene TRBJ1-1; 7 nucleotides align to TRBD1. Germline trimming cut 1 base from V and 5 bases from J; bases unmatched to any gene: 7. The length of the CDR3 is 15 residues. Germline CDR1 is MGHRA and CDR2 is YSYEKL. CDR3 DNA sequence: TGCGCCAGCAGCCAAGGACAGGCAGGGGGGACTGAAGCTTTCTTT. Encoded protein: CASSQGQAGGTEAFF.

This clonotype was detected many times. This rearrangement joins TRBV2 to TRBJ1-5, with D possibly being TRBD1 (5 bases). V was cut by 4 bases and J by 0 bases, with 10 bases left in between. This CDR3 is 15 amino acids long. Germline lookup yields CDR1 SNHLY and CDR2 FYNNEI. The DNA of the CDR3 is TGTGCCAGCAGTGCCGGGGGGTATAGCAATCAGCCCCAGCATTTT. This codes for CASSAGGYSNQPQHF.

The CDR3: CASSRLAGGGEQFF. The CDR3 nucleotides are TGCGCCAGCAGCCGCCTAGCGGGGGGTGGCGAGCAGTTCTTC. The V gene is TRBV5-1, the J gene TRBJ2-1, with 11 bases fitting TRBD2. Germline CDR1 is SGHRS and CDR2 is YFSETQ. The CDR3 is 14 residues long. J was trimmed by 10 bases and V by 4 bases; bases with no gene match: 7.

There are many counts of this clonotype. The V and J genes are TRBV7-6 and TRBJ2-7, with D possibly TRBD1 on 5 matching bases. V lost 1 base to trimming and J lost 1 base, with 8 bases between them. From germline, CDR1 is SGHVS and CDR2 FNYEAQ. The CDR3 loop spans 14 amino acids. Here the CDR3 reads CASSLETVSYEQYF. The CDR3 DNA sequence: TGTGCCAGCAGCTTAGAGACAGTTTCCTACGAGCAGTACTTC.

As regards this clonotype: With a much larger clone just one base away, this may be a read error. The conserved phenylalanine or tryptophan normally closing the CDR3 is absent here, so this likely arose from a read error. The chain employs TRBV3-1 and TRBJ2-7; D ambiguous. This CDR3 spans 13 amino acids. Trimming removed 0 bases from V and 7 bases from J, with 10 bases in between. Germline-derived CDR1 and CDR2 are LGHDT and YNNKEL (reference sequence). The CDR3 sequence: CASSQDPPWEQYS. In nucleotides, the CDR3 is TGTGCCAGCAGCCAAGACCCCCCGTGGGAGCAGTACTCC.